The 25 T cell receptor beta chains presented below share a single source sample, sequenced in a study of type 1 regulatory T cells. MiXCR, applied by TCRdb to the reads, yields one record per CDR3 protein. The table lists approximately 14,000 distinct CDR3 sequences, roughly an eighth of them singletons. Which antigens these TCRs recognize remains unknown. Sequencing was performed on cultured T cells, either the whole culture or a sorted T cell fraction (not recorded which). Every receptor here comes from a human donor in good health.

This clonotype was seen repeatedly, ten times or more. The chain links TRBV7-9 to TRBJ1-2, with D uncertain. V was trimmed by 6 bases and J by 2 bases, leaving 13 bases between them. The CDR3 has 14 amino acids. Germline CDR1 is SEHNR and CDR2 is FQNEAQ (reference sequence). CDR3 nucleotide sequence: TGTGCCAGCAGTAGAGCGGGGATGAACTATGGCTACACCTTC. The encoded protein is CASSRAGMNYGYTF.

This clonotype is deemed medium-sized. The junction and the germline gene differ at one end; a read error may be behind it. The genes are TRBV7-7 and TRBJ2-1; 9 bases agree with TRBD2. In germline, CDR1 is SSHAT, CDR2 FNYEAQ (reference sequence). This CDR3 comprises 15 residues. The CDR3 DNA is TGTGCTAGCAGCTTGGGACTAGCCTCCTACAATGAGCAGTTCTTC. This codes for CASSLGLASYNEQFF.

The chain carries TRBV5-1 and TRBJ2-1, with D maybe TRBD1 (5 bases). The CDR3 length is 15 residues. V was pared by 0 bases and J by 4 bases, with 11 bases between. Germline V gives CDR1 SGHRS, CDR2 YFSETQ. The CDR3 reads CASSLEGRAYNEQFF. CDR3 sequence (DNA): TGCGCCAGCAGCTTGGAAGGCAGGGCTTACAATGAGCAGTTCTTC.

V is TRBV12-3 or TRBV12-4 and J is TRBJ2-4, with 7 nucleotides matching TRBD1. CDR3 length: 17 residues. Trimming cost V 4 bases and J 2 bases; bases outside gene matches: 11. In DNA form, the CDR3 reads TGTGCCAGCAGTTCCCCTCTTGGACAGGAACCCAAAAACATTCAGTACTTC. It yields the protein CASSSPLGQEPKNIQYF.

At least ten counts were recorded for this clonotype. CDR3 nucleotide sequence: TGCGCCAGCAGTGACCGGACAGATACGCAGTATTTT. Amino acids: CASSDRTDTQYF. The chain has TRBV10-2 and TRBJ2-3, with D uncertain. Looked up from germline, CDR1 is WSHSY and CDR2 is SAAADI. CDR3 length equals 12 residues. With 3 bases removed from V and 3 bases from J, the gap between germline ends came to 4 bases.

This clonotype was counted many times. One junction end disagrees with the germline gene, perhaps due to a read error. This sequence joins TRBV7-9 and TRBJ1-1, with D unresolved. CDR1 and CDR2 (germline): SEHNR, FQNEAQ (reference sequence). The CDR3 contains 12 residues. CDR3 DNA sequence: TGTGCCAGCGGCTTAGAGTCTTCTGAAGCTTTCTTT. This gives the protein CASGLESSEAFF.

The chain joins TRBV12-3 or TRBV12-4 to TRBJ2-1, with D maybe TRBD1 (5 bases). Trimming removed 1 base from V and 2 bases from J, with 6 bases in between. This CDR3 is 14 amino acids long. CDR3 sequence reads: CASSLEGTYNEQFF. The DNA for the CDR3 is TGTGCCAGCAGTTTAGAGGGGACCTACAATGAGCAGTTCTTC.

This clonotype was observed many times. V is TRBV5-8 and J is TRBJ2-4; D is uncertain. The CDR3 sequence is 13 residues long. Trimming took off 1 base at V and 9 bases at J, with 11 bases between the two ends. Germline V gene lookup returns CDR1 SGHTS and CDR2 YDEGEE. As DNA, the CDR3 is TGTGCCAGCAGCTTGAGAGTAGTAGGCATTCAGTACTTC. It encodes CASSLRVVGIQYF.

This clonotype was seen ten or more times. This chain links TRBV2 with TRBJ2-7; 7 nucleotides agree with TRBD1. The CDR3 consists of 13 residues. The germline V gene has CDR1 SNHLY and CDR2 FYNNEI. Losses at the gene ends were 9 bases for V and 0 bases for J; bases not matched to a gene: 5. Here the CDR3 reads CARRRTGSYEQYF. For the CDR3, the DNA is TGTGCCAGAAGAAGGACAGGCTCCTACGAGCAGTACTTC.

This clonotype came up many times. The chain uses TRBV20-1 and TRBJ2-1; 9 bases map to TRBD1. The CDR3 loop spans 14 amino acids. Germline V gene data show CDR1 as DFQATT and CDR2 as SNEGSKA (reference sequence). V was pared by 2 bases and J by 7 bases, with 6 bases of the junction left unmatched. The CDR3 loop is CSARIQGARNEQFF. The CDR3 coding sequence is TGCAGTGCTAGAATACAGGGGGCGCGGAATGAGCAGTTCTTC.

Many counts were recorded for this clonotype. The V call is TRBV5-1, the J call TRBJ2-2, with TRBD1 matching over 7 bases. V was clipped by 3 bases and J by 4 bases; unmatched bases: 3. The germline V gene has CDR1 SGHRS and CDR2 YFSETQ. The CDR3 length is 14 residues. CDR3 loop: CASSSGQSTGELFF. The CDR3 coding sequence is TGCGCCAGCAGCTCGGGACAGAGCACCGGGGAGCTGTTTTTT.

This clonotype was recorded many times. This rearrangement joins TRBV28 to TRBJ2-4, with D possibly being TRBD2 (7 bases). V lost 4 bases to trimming and J lost 1 base, with 17 bases between them. The CDR3 contains 17 residues. CDR1 is MDHEN, CDR2 SYDVKM, per germline. CDR3 in amino acids: CASSSPRGGAAKNIQYF. CDR3 in DNA: TGTGCCAGCAGTTCTCCGAGGGGGGGGGCGGCCAAAAACATTCAGTACTTC. The full variable domain, in which reference TRBV28 and TRBJ2-4 provide the parts outside the CDR3, is DVKVTQSSRYLVKRTGEKVFLECVQDMDHENMFWYRQDPGLGLRLIYFSYDVKMKEKGDIPEGYSVSREKKERFSLILESASTNQTSMYLCASSSPRGGAAKNIQYFGAGTRLSVL.

This clonotype was detected ten times or more. This chain uses TRBV18 with TRBJ2-3; 12 bases map to TRBD2. The germline V gene has CDR1 KGHSH and CDR2 LQKENI. V trimming: 1 base; J trimming: 2 bases; junction bases outside the gene matches: 1. CDR3 length: 16 residues. DNA for the CDR3: TGTGCCAGCTCACCACGACTAGCGGGAGCCACAGATACGCAGTATTTT. Translated: CASSPRLAGATDTQYF.

This clonotype was seen many times. V usage is TRBV7-3 and J usage is TRBJ2-5; a weak D match, TRBD2 (6 bases). V was pared by 6 bases and J by 5 bases, with 13 bases between. Germline loops: CDR1 SGHTA, CDR2 FQGTGA. CDR3 length: 13 residues. The CDR3 DNA reads as TGTGCCAGCAGTTCTAGCGCCCGGGAGACCCAGTACTTC. Translating gives CASSSSARETQYF.

This clonotype was seen many times. The genes are TRBV20-1 and TRBJ1-2; 7 positions match TRBD1. CDR3 length: 11 residues. Germline loops: CDR1 DFQATT, CDR2 SNEGSKA (reference sequence). The V gene end was trimmed by 6 bases and the J gene end by 8 bases; junction bases not matched to a gene: 6. In DNA form, the CDR3 reads TGCAGTGCCGCCAAACAGGGGGGCTACACCTTC. It translates to CSAAKQGGYTF.

This clonotype has a count of ten or more. This chain uses TRBV28 with TRBJ1-5; D gene uncertain. Per the germline V gene, CDR1 is MDHEN and CDR2 is SYDVKM. Trimming shortened V by 6 bases and J by 2 bases, and 5 bases separated the two germline ends. The CDR3 totals 12 residues. The CDR3 loop reads CASRAGNQPQHF. The CDR3 DNA is TGTGCCAGCAGGGCTGGCAATCAGCCCCAGCATTTT.

This clonotype was counted between two and nine times. This sequence joins TRBV7-9 and TRBJ1-4; weak D call: TRBD1 (5 bases). Germline-derived CDR1 and CDR2 are SEHNR and FQNEAQ (reference sequence). V was pared by 1 base and J by 8 bases, with 17 bases between. The CDR3 is 16 amino acids. Here the CDR3 DNA reads TGTGCCAGCAGCTTAGACCTCGCCCCGGAGGGGGAAAAACTGTTTTTT. This encodes CASSLDLAPEGEKLFF.

V and J are TRBV7-3 and TRBJ2-1; 11 bases agree with TRBD2. This CDR3 comprises 16 residues. Trimming took 4 bases from V and 6 from J; bases not matched to a gene: 8. Germline assignment: CDR1 SGHTA and CDR2 FQGTGA. The CDR3 sequence: CASSSQTSGILNEQFF. CDR3 sequence (DNA): TGTGCCAGCAGCTCCCAGACTAGCGGGATCCTCAATGAGCAGTTCTTC.

As for this clonotype: This may stem from a read error, because a much larger clone lies one nucleotide away. V is TRBV9 and J is TRBJ2-3; a weak D match, TRBD1 (7 bases). CDR1 and CDR2 from the germline V gene are SGDLS and YYNGEE. This CDR3 comprises 15 residues. CDR3 sequence: CVSSSQGGLPDTQYF. The DNA of the CDR3 is TGTGTCAGCAGCTCCCAGGGGGGCCTCCCAGATACGCAGTATTTT.

This clonotype was seen repeatedly, ten times or more. An end of the junction differs from the germline gene, which may be a read error. The chain employs TRBV3-1 and TRBJ2-1; 10 nucleotides align to TRBD2. The CDR3 has 15 residues. Germline loops: CDR1 LGHDT, CDR2 YNNKEL (reference sequence). The CDR3 DNA reads TGTGCCAGCACCCAACTAGCGGGACTTCCCAGTGAGCAGTTCTTC. Protein product: CASTQLAGLPSEQFF.

By sample fraction, this clonotype is medium-sized. The V call is TRBV7-3, the J call TRBJ2-6, with D hard to call. CDR1 SGHTA and CDR2 FQGTGA come from the germline V gene. V was shortened by 3 bases and J by 2 bases, with 2 bases between the two germline ends. This CDR3 region has 13 residues. The CDR3 here is CASSFAGANVLTF. Written as DNA, the CDR3 is TGTGCCAGCAGCTTTGCTGGGGCCAACGTCCTGACTTTC.

There are many counts of this clonotype. The rearrangement joins TRBV28 to TRBJ1-1; no reliable D call. Germline CDR1 MDHEN, CDR2 SYDVKM. Trimming left V 2 bases short and J 7 bases short, with 11 bases between. CDR3 length equals 13 residues. This chain's CDR3 is CASSLRARREAFF. CDR3 bases: TGTGCCAGCAGTTTAAGGGCCCGGCGTGAAGCTTTCTTT.

This clonotype has a count of ten or more. This chain uses TRBV19 with TRBJ2-1; D is perhaps TRBD1 (5 bases). Germline assignment: CDR1 LNHDA and CDR2 SQIVND (reference sequence). V lost 5 bases to trimming and J lost 7 bases, with 15 bases between them. The CDR3 length is 14 residues. CDR3 bases: TGTGCCAGTAGTCAGCAGATTGGGGCGAATGAGCAGTTCTTC. Amino acid sequence: CASSQQIGANEQFF.

This clonotype was detected many times. The CDR3 sequence: CASSPHGWGGETQYF. CDR3 nucleotides: TGTGCCAGCAGTCCCCACGGGTGGGGGGGAGAGACCCAGTACTTC. The chain uses TRBV6-1 and TRBJ2-5; 7 bases are a match to TRBD2. Losses at the gene ends were 5 bases for V and 4 bases for J; bases not matched to a gene: 10. CDR1 is MNHNS and CDR2 is SASEGT in the germline V gene. The CDR3 spans 15 residues.

This clonotype has at least ten counts. The V and J genes are TRBV6-5 and TRBJ1-5; D not resolved. Germline CDR1 and CDR2: MNHEY and SVGAGI. This CDR3 comprises 13 residues. The V end lost 6 bases, the J end lost 10 bases, and 16 bases lay between the germline ends. As DNA, the CDR3 is TGTGCCAGCAGCCCCGGGCTCCCCCGCCCCCAGCATTTT. Translation gives CASSPGLPRPQHF.